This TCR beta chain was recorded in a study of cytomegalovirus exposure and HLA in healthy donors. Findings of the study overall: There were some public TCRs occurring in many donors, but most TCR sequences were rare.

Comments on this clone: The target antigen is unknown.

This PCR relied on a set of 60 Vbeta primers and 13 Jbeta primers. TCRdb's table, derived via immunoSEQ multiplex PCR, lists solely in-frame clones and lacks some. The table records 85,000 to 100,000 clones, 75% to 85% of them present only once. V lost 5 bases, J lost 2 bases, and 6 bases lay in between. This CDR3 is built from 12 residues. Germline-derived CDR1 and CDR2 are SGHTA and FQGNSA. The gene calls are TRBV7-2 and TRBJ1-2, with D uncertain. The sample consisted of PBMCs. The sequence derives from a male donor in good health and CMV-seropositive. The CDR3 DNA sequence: TGTGCCAGCAGCGCCCTAAACTATGGCTACACCTTC. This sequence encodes CASSALNYGYTF.